This T cell receptor (beta chain) was found in a study of post-analysis software for immune sequencing data (dated by TCRdb to the mid-2010s). Regarding the study in general: Relapsing-remitting, secondary progressive and progressive-relapsing multiple sclerosis were recorded as disease courses, and subtype annotation was lacking for some patients. Patient repertoires were compared against 10 to 12 previously published healthy control repertoires from donors aged 6 to 25 years. A subset of samples was prepared in parallel using single-end sample barcoding, then pooled and co-amplified after Illumina adapter ligation. Paper-wide results and their limitations: The multiple sclerosis patient group was slightly younger than the control group. Strong co-clustering of samples prepared in the same batch was shown by direct clustering with F measure, prompting a batch-effect correction. Compared with controls, multiple sclerosis patients had significantly lower normalized Chao1 diversity, a finding suggesting substantial peripheral T-cell clonal expansion. Patients showed significantly higher frequencies than controls for roughly five TRBV segments, among them TRBV5-6, TRBV5-1 and TRBV20-1.

This clonotype was picked up a small number of times. No cognate antigen has been identified for it. No much larger clone exists at a distance of one base, and base qualities are not known. To demonstrate the VDJtools post-analysis software, the study profiled TCR beta repertoires from the peripheral blood of about a dozen young patients with multiple sclerosis. Multiple sclerosis patients were children and adolescents aged about 6 to 16 years. The library was produced with PCR. The listed sequencing device is Illumina HiSeq 2500. To reduce PCR and sequencing biases, unique molecular identifiers were incorporated into the TCR beta cDNA libraries. Some 500,000 cDNA molecules were obtained for every 1 to 10 million input T cells, so each molecule roughly corresponded to one T cell. The patient libraries were prepared and sequenced with the same protocol used for the earlier healthy control dataset. Within a given batch, samples were prepared together, multiplexed and sequenced on the same HiSeq lane. As for the original processing: MIGEC was used to process the raw barcoded reads, and molecular identifier groups with only a single read were discarded before consensus assembly and CDR3 extraction. VDJtools was used for post-analysis of the clonotype tables, and diversity was normalized by down-sampling every dataset to the size of the smallest sample. Repertoire overlap clustering matched CDR3 amino acid but not nucleotide sequences to correct batch-related cross-sample contamination. The public reads were quality trimmed at Q25 with fastp and then assembled into clones with MiXCR by TCRdb, keeping productive beta chains. Identical CDR3 proteins give one entry, which carries the most common genes and DNA. In this record, the V and J calls reflect TCRdb's handling and not the investigators' own analysis. The sample contains about 540,000 distinct CDR3 sequences, around 36% of them found a single time. Clones ranked in the top ten supply around 5.9% of the sample.

Germline trimming amounts to 2 bases on V and 1 base on J, with 10 as the count of junction bases outside the gene matches. CDR1 and CDR2, looked up from the germline V gene, are SGHRS and YFSETQ. Spanning cysteine to phenylalanine, the CDR3 consists of 17 amino acids. Only the CDR3 DNA stays, 51 bases, in frame from base 1. Source material: blood. The clonotype originates from a girl between 2 and 17 years old with multiple sclerosis. Rearrangement joined TRBV5-1 to TRBJ2-3, and TRBD2 matches 7 of the central bases. The DNA sequence is given as TGCGCCAGCAGCTTCACGGCCGGGACTACTCGCACAGATACGCAGTATTTT. Its coded protein is CASSFTAGTTRTDTQYF.